Shown below are 25 T cell receptor beta chains from a single sample sequenced in a study of regulatory T cells. Notes on the study in general: In CD3G-deficient patients, conventional CD4+ T cells were enriched for hydrophobic CDR3 residues at positions 6 and 7.

These receptors have no known antigen. The primer mix had 52 TRBV and 13 TRBJ primers. Some clones are missing from TCRdb's copy, which holds only in-frame ones; the method was immunoSEQ multiplex PCR. Here the sample spans about 29,000 clones, just under 95% being singletons. Sequenced material: conventional CD4+ T cells sorted from blood. These receptors all come from a person aged 18-29 years with CD3G deficiency.

This chain connects TRBV19 to TRBJ2-3, with a possible D match to TRBD2 (7 bases). Trimming cost V 3 bases and J 4 bases, with 11 bases left between them. Germline V gives CDR1 LNHDA, CDR2 SQIVND (reference sequence). The CDR3 has 14 amino acids. CDR3 nucleotides: TGTGCCAGTAGTATGGGGGCGGGGGCAGATACGCAGTATTTT. It translates to CASSMGAGADTQYF. Using reference TRBV19 and TRBJ2-3 for the parts outside the CDR3, the full variable domain is DGGITQSPKYLFRKEGQNVTLSCEQNLNHDAMYWYRQDPGQGLRLIYYSQIVNDFQKGDIAEGYSVSREKKESFPLTVTSAQKNPTAFYLCASSMGAGADTQYFGPGTRLTVL.

This chain uses TRBV4-3 with TRBJ2-2, with unresolved D. Deletions cut 3 bases from V and 4 bases from J, with 0 bases between. The CDR3 spans 11 residues. CDR1 LGHNA and CDR2 YSLEER come from the germline V gene. CDR3 DNA: TGCGCCAGCAGCCACACCGGGGAGCTGTTTTTT. It specifies CASSHTGELFF.

V and J are TRBV19 and TRBJ1-2; no clear D gene. The germline V gene encodes CDR1 LNHDA and CDR2 SQIVND (reference sequence). The CDR3 is 15 residues long. V was shortened by 3 bases and J by 4 bases, with 15 bases between the two germline ends. This chain's CDR3 is CASSMTWRIGYGYTF. The DNA for the CDR3 is TGTGCCAGTAGTATGACTTGGAGAATAGGCTATGGCTACACCTTC.

This clone was detected only a few times. The V gene is TRBV6-1, the J gene TRBJ1-1; D ambiguous. Trimming removed 2 bases at V and 4 bases at J, with 14 bases between. Per germline, CDR1 MNHNS and CDR2 SASEGT. The CDR3 spans 15 residues. The CDR3 sequence: CASSEFRRDSTEAFF. CDR3 bases: TGTGCCAGCAGTGAATTCAGGCGAGATAGCACTGAAGCTTTCTTT.

The chain is built from TRBV2 and TRBJ2-2, with 7 bases that match TRBD2. Germline V gene lookup returns CDR1 SNHLY and CDR2 FYNNEI. Unmatched junction bases numbered 4, after V lost 10 bases and J lost 2 bases. The CDR3 loop spans 13 amino acids. CDR3 sequence: CATTAGNTGELFF. CDR3 nucleotides: TGTGCCACAACAGCGGGAAACACCGGGGAGCTGTTTTTT.

V gene TRBV10-2 combines with J gene TRBJ2-7; tentative D call: TRBD2 (5 bases). This CDR3 contains 11 residues. V was clipped by 6 bases and J by 7 bases, with 10 bases between them. The germline CDR1 and CDR2 sequences are WSHSY and SAAADI. CDR3: CASRAPGEQYF. CDR3 bases: TGCGCCAGCAGGGCACCGGGGGAGCAGTACTTC.

Turning to this clone: Different DNA sequences within this sample yield the same CDR3. The chain is built from TRBV5-1 and TRBJ2-7; 11 bases fit TRBD1. The CDR3 sequence is 14 residues long. In germline, CDR1 is SGHRS, CDR2 YFSETQ. The V gene end was trimmed by 4 bases and the J gene end by 4 bases; junction bases not matched to a gene: 4. Written as DNA, the CDR3 is TGCGCCAGCAGCCCCGGACAGGGGGCTTACGAGCAGTACTTC. It is translated as CASSPGQGAYEQYF.

This chain joins TRBV6-1 and TRBJ2-7; D may be TRBD2 (5 bases). CDR1 and CDR2 from the germline V gene are MNHNS and SASEGT. Between the trimmed V and J ends, which lost 5 bases and 5 bases, there was a span of 16 bases. This CDR3 region has 14 residues. This CDR3 reads CASSFERESDEQYF. CDR3 DNA: TGTGCCAGCAGTTTTGAAAGGGAGAGTGACGAGCAGTACTTC.

The V and J genes are TRBV19 and TRBJ2-5; D is possibly TRBD2 (6 bases). The CDR3 has 13 residues. Germline loops: CDR1 LNHDA, CDR2 SQIVND (reference sequence). The V end lost 6 bases, the J end lost 6 bases, and 14 bases lay between the germline ends. DNA for the CDR3: TGTGCCAGTAGCTCCGGACGGGGGAAGACCCAGTACTTC. Amino acids: CASSSGRGKTQYF.

In nucleotides, the CDR3 is TGTGCCAGCGGGGGGACGGGGGGAAACACCGGGGAGCTGTTTTTT. Translation gives CASGGTGGNTGELFF. This rearrangement joins TRBV2 to TRBJ2-2, with TRBD2 matching 7 bases. Per the germline V gene, CDR1 is SNHLY and CDR2 is FYNNEI. This CDR3 is built from 15 residues. Losses at the gene ends were 8 bases for V and 2 bases for J; bases not matched to a gene: 8.

V gene TRBV6-1 combines with J gene TRBJ2-1; 7 bases agree with TRBD1. Germline V CDR1 and CDR2: MNHNS, SASEGT. There are 15 residues in the CDR3. V trimming: 4 bases; J trimming: 4 bases; junction bases outside the gene matches: 7. In nucleotides, the CDR3 is TGTGCCAGCAGTGTGTTAGGGGGCGCGTACAATGAGCAGTTCTTC. This translates into CASSVLGGAYNEQFF.

This rearrangement joins TRBV6-1 to TRBJ2-1, with D uncertain. The germline V gene has CDR1 MNHNS and CDR2 SASEGT. The V end was cut by 1 base, the J end by 0 bases, with 13 bases between. There are 17 residues in the CDR3. The CDR3 loop reads CASSEGRFSSSYNEQFF. The CDR3 DNA is TGTGCCAGCAGTGAAGGTCGCTTCTCGAGCTCCTACAATGAGCAGTTCTTC.

The chain combines TRBV27 with TRBJ2-1; TRBD2 matches 7 bases. J gave up 6 bases and V 5 bases, and 10 bases lay outside the gene matches. CDR1 and CDR2 (germline): MNHEY, SMNVEV (reference sequence). This CDR3 comprises 15 residues. In DNA, the CDR3 is TGTGCCAGCAGTGCCTTTGGCGGGAGAGCCAATGAGCAGTTCTTC. Its translation is CASSAFGGRANEQFF.

This sequence joins TRBV28 and TRBJ1-1; D is perhaps TRBD1 (5 bases). The germline V gene has CDR1 MDHEN and CDR2 SYDVKM. The length of the CDR3 is 14 residues. The ends were cut back, 5 bases at V and 3 bases at J, with 13 bases in the middle. The CDR3 region is CASSPPGQYTEAFF. CDR3 DNA: TGTGCCAGCAGTCCCCCGGGGCAATACACTGAAGCTTTCTTT.

This chain links TRBV5-6 with TRBJ2-2; D call uncertain. V gave up 4 bases and J gave up 6 bases, with 13 bases separating them. Germline values: CDR1 SGHDT, CDR2 YYEEEE. This CDR3 has 14 amino acids. In DNA, the CDR3 is TGTGCCAGCAGCCTTCGCGGCCCGGCCGGGGAGCTGTTTTTT. It specifies CASSLRGPAGELFF.

The genes are TRBV7-8 and TRBJ2-1; 8 nucleotides match TRBD2. Germline CDR1 and CDR2: SGHVS and FQNEAQ. The CDR3 is made up of 17 amino acids. V lost 5 bases, J lost 3 bases, and 12 bases stayed unmatched. Here the CDR3 reads CASSPHERGIHYNEQFF. The CDR3 DNA is TGTGCCAGCAGCCCGCACGAGCGGGGGATCCACTACAATGAGCAGTTCTTC.

V and J are TRBV5-1 and TRBJ1-1; D remains unclear. With 1 base removed from V and 5 bases from J, the gap between germline ends came to 9 bases. This CDR3 contains 13 residues. In germline, CDR1 is SGHRS, CDR2 YFSETQ. DNA for the CDR3: TGCGCCAGCAGCTTGAATAGAGAGACTGAAGCTTTCTTT. Protein sequence: CASSLNRETEAFF.

The chain uses TRBV6-5 and TRBJ1-5; weak D call: TRBD1 (6 bases). Trimming removed 10 bases from V and 3 bases from J, with 19 bases in between. This CDR3 is built from 15 residues. CDR1 MNHEY and CDR2 SVGAGI come from the germline V gene. This CDR3 reads CATREARGDNQPQHF. In DNA, the CDR3 is TGTGCCACCCGGGAGGCCAGGGGAGACAATCAGCCCCAGCATTTT.

V is TRBV5-1 and J is TRBJ2-3; TRBD2 matches 11 bases. Germline assignment: CDR1 SGHRS and CDR2 YFSETQ. The CDR3 has 16 residues. The V gene end was trimmed by 4 bases and the J gene end by 1 base; junction bases not matched to a gene: 5. The CDR3 is CASSQALAGGTDTQYF. The CDR3 DNA follows: TGCGCCAGCAGCCAGGCACTAGCGGGAGGCACAGATACGCAGTATTTT.

The gene calls are TRBV6-1 and TRBJ1-1, with D possibly being TRBD1 (5 bases). V lost 5 bases and J lost 5, with 12 bases in between. In germline, CDR1 is MNHNS, CDR2 SASEGT. The CDR3 sequence is 13 residues long. The CDR3 loop reads CASSTQGWTEAFF. The CDR3 DNA reads TGTGCCAGCAGTACCCAGGGATGGACTGAAGCTTTCTTT.

The sample holds one count of this clone. The chain links TRBV9 to TRBJ2-3; 10 positions match TRBD2. This CDR3 is built from 15 residues. After removal of 3 bases from V and 2 bases from J, the junction contained 3 bases not matched to a gene. CDR1 is SGDLS, CDR2 YYNGEE, per germline. The CDR3 here is CASSALAGATDTQYF. Here the CDR3 DNA reads TGTGCCAGCAGCGCCCTAGCGGGGGCCACAGATACGCAGTATTTT.

The chain carries TRBV5-1 and TRBJ2-3; D might be TRBD1 or TRBD2, each matching 5 bases. V was clipped by 0 bases and J by 11 bases, with 13 bases between them. The CDR3 has 13 residues. CDR1 and CDR2 (germline): SGHRS, YFSETQ. As DNA, the CDR3 is TGCGCCAGCAGCTTGGAGGGCGCAGGGAGGCAGTATTTT. Translation: CASSLEGAGRQYF.

The genes are TRBV7-2 and TRBJ2-3; 15 nucleotides agree with TRBD2. The trim removed 6 bases at V and 8 bases at J, leaving 6 bases unmatched. In germline, CDR1 is SGHTA, CDR2 FQGNSA. This CDR3 is built from 15 residues. The chain's CDR3 is CASSRTSGRAATQYF. The CDR3 DNA reads TGTGCCAGCAGTCGGACTAGCGGGAGGGCGGCTACGCAGTATTTT.

This sequence joins TRBV28 and TRBJ2-7; the match to TRBD1 covers 9 bases. Germline V gene lookup returns CDR1 MDHEN and CDR2 SYDVKM. V lost 6 bases, J lost 12 bases, and 9 bases stayed unmatched. The CDR3 sequence is 12 residues long. Here the CDR3 DNA reads TGTGCCAGCAGCCGGACAGGGGCGAGGTCGTACTTC. This sequence encodes CASSRTGARSYF.

The chain couples TRBV5-1 to TRBJ2-1, with 8 bases identical to TRBD1. The CDR3 is 15 residues long. J was trimmed by 1 base and V by 4 bases; bases with no gene match: 4. Per the germline V gene, CDR1 is SGHRS and CDR2 is YFSETQ. CDR3 DNA: TGCGCCAGCAGCCCAGGACAGGGATCCTACAATGAGCAGTTCTTC. Amino acid sequence: CASSPGQGSYNEQFF.